Each of the 22 T cell receptor beta chains below was sequenced from the same sample in a study of cytomegalovirus exposure and HLA in healthy donors. The PCR used 60 Vbeta and 13 Jbeta primers. The protocol was immunoSEQ multiplex PCR, while the TCRdb copy is restricted to in-frame clones and leaves out a portion. The data contain about 140,000 clones, approximately 79% of them singletons. The sequenced sample was PBMCs. The source of these receptors is a woman in her fifties or sixties in good health and CMV-seropositive.

The chain links TRBV7-2 to TRBJ2-1; D perhaps matches TRBD1 (6 bases). V was pared by 5 bases and J by 0 bases, with 14 bases between. The CDR3 totals 16 residues. CDR1 SGHTA and CDR2 FQGNSA come from the germline V gene. The CDR3 DNA sequence: TGTGCCAGCAGCGGACAGTCTCACACCTCCTACAATGAGCAGTTCTTC. Residues: CASSGQSHTSYNEQFF.

The CDR3 nucleotides are TGTGCCAGCAGACCTGAGCAGTACTTC. Translated: CASRPEQYF. J is TRBJ2-5 and V is TRBV5-8; D uncertain. V lost 5 bases, J lost 11 bases, and 7 bases lay in between. Germline V gives CDR1 SGHTS, CDR2 YDEGEE. The CDR3 is 9 amino acids.

This chain uses TRBV9 with TRBJ1-3; tentatively, D is TRBD1 (6 bases). The ends were cut back, 0 bases at V and 0 bases at J, with 22 bases in the middle. CDR3 length equals 20 residues. Germline loops: CDR1 SGDLS, CDR2 YYNGEE. CDR3 DNA sequence: TGTGCCAGCAGCGTAGATAAATACGGTAGCAGGGGCTACTCTGGAAACACCATATATTTT. This codes for CASSVDKYGSRGYSGNTIYF.

The chain has TRBV28 and TRBJ2-1, with 12 bases lining up with TRBD2. Germline V gene sequence: CDR1 MDHEN, CDR2 SYDVKM. This CDR3 comprises 13 residues. Trimming cost V 4 bases and J 15 bases; bases outside gene matches: 7. The CDR3 here is CASSYSSGGAVFF. CDR3 nucleotides: TGTGCCAGCAGTTACTCTAGCGGGGGGGCCGTGTTCTTC. Combining the CDR3 with reference TRBV28 and TRBJ2-1 gives the whole variable domain DVKVTQSSRYLVKRTGEKVFLECVQDMDHENMFWYRQDPGLGLRLIYFSYDVKMKEKGDIPEGYSVSREKKERFSLILESASTNQTSMYLCASSYSSGGAVFFGPGTRLTVL.

The gene calls are TRBV4-1 and TRBJ2-5; 10 nucleotides agree with TRBD2. Trimming removed 4 bases from V and 1 base from J; junction bases left unmatched: 3. This CDR3 comprises 15 residues. Germline-derived CDR1 and CDR2 are MGHRA and YSYEKL. CDR3 coding DNA: TGCGCCAGCAGCCCTAGCGGGGGCCGCCAAGAGACCCAGTACTTC. Amino acids: CASSPSGGRQETQYF.

The V gene is TRBV6-1, the J gene TRBJ2-5; D might be TRBD2 (5 bases). The J call is uncertain, as TRBJ2-7 better fits the DNA end. There are 13 residues in the CDR3. Germline V gene sequence: CDR1 MNHNS, CDR2 SASEGT. The CDR3 nucleotides read TGTGCCAGCAGTGCCCGGGGTGATTACGAGCAGTACTTC. It translates to CASSARGDYEQYF.

The V gene is TRBV10-3, the J gene TRBJ1-5, with D hard to call. The CDR3 is made up of 15 amino acids. Germline V gene lookup returns CDR1 ENHRY and CDR2 SYGVKD. Trimming removed 3 bases from V and 2 bases from J, with 11 bases in between. For the CDR3, the DNA is TGTGCCATCAGTGAAGAGGCTCCAGGCAATCAGCCCCAGCATTTT. Encoded protein: CAISEEAPGNQPQHF.

The chain uses TRBV7-2 and TRBJ1-3; D is undetermined. V was trimmed by 0 bases and J by 4 bases, leaving 13 bases between them. Germline CDR1 is SGHTA and CDR2 is FQGNSA. CDR3 length: 16 residues. This CDR3 reads CASSLAHLTTGNTIYF. CDR3 bases: TGTGCCAGCAGCTTAGCCCACCTGACAACGGGAAACACCATATATTTT. Full variable domain (outside the CDR3, taken from reference TRBV7-2 and TRBJ1-3): GAGVSQSPSNKVTEKGKDVELRCDPISGHTALYWYRQSLGQGLEFLIYFQGNSAPDKSGLPSDRFSAERTGGSVSTLTIQRTQQEDSAVYLCASSLAHLTTGNTIYFGEGSWLTVV.

V and J are TRBV5-5 and TRBJ2-2; 9 bases fit TRBD1. V dropped 4 bases and J dropped 1; count of bases not matched to a gene: 8. CDR1 is SGHKS and CDR2 is YYEKEE in the germline V gene (reference sequence). The CDR3 contains 17 residues. This chain's CDR3 is CASSLYRTGENTGELFF. In DNA, the CDR3 is TGTGCCAGCAGCCTTTACCGGACAGGGGAGAACACCGGGGAGCTGTTTTTT.

CDR3 nucleotide sequence: TGCGCCAGCAGCTTGGATTCCGGGAGTCAAACGCAGTATTTT. Protein product: CASSLDSGSQTQYF. The rearrangement links TRBV5-1 to TRBJ2-3; perhaps TRBD2 as D (6 bases). Germline V gene lookup returns CDR1 SGHRS and CDR2 YFSETQ. The CDR3 sequence is 14 residues long. Trimming pared 0 bases from V and 9 bases from J, leaving 14 bases between. The full variable domain, its missing parts supplied by reference TRBV5-1 and TRBJ2-3, is KAGVTQTPRYLIKTRGQQVTLSCSPISGHRSVSWYQQTPGQGLQFLFEYFSETQRNKGNFPGRFSGRQFSNSRSEMNVSTLELGDSALYLCASSLDSGSQTQYFGPGTRLTVL.

This rearrangement joins TRBV6-5 to TRBJ2-2, with 7 bases aligning to TRBD1. The CDR3 spans 15 residues. The V gene end was trimmed by 6 bases and the J gene end by 0 bases; junction bases not matched to a gene: 4. Per germline, CDR1 MNHEY and CDR2 SVGAGI. CDR3 sequence: CASSGTETNTGELFF. The DNA for the CDR3 is TGTGCCAGCAGCGGGACAGAGACGAACACCGGGGAGCTGTTTTTT.

The genes are TRBV9 and TRBJ2-3; TRBD2 agrees at 12 bases. V shed 0 bases and J 7 bases; nucleotides not matched to a gene: 9. This CDR3 region has 17 residues. Germline CDR1 reads SGDLS; CDR2 reads YYNGEE. The CDR3 is CASSVGESSGGAYTQYF. In DNA, the CDR3 is TGTGCCAGCAGCGTAGGGGAATCTAGCGGGGGGGCCTATACGCAGTATTTT.

This chain connects TRBV10-1 to TRBJ2-7; 7 bases fit TRBD1. Losses at the gene ends were 7 bases for V and 3 bases for J; bases not matched to a gene: 3. Germline V gene lookup returns CDR1 WNHNN and CDR2 SYGVQD (reference sequence). This CDR3 region has 12 residues. Written as DNA, the CDR3 is TGCGCCAGCACCCAGGGGGACTACGAGCAGTACTTC. Translating it yields CASTQGDYEQYF.

J is TRBJ1-6 and V is TRBV30; D uncertain. This CDR3 region has 14 residues. Germline values: CDR1 GTSNPN, CDR2 SVGIG (reference sequence). V was shortened by 2 bases and J by 6 bases, with 11 bases between the two germline ends. CDR3 in DNA: TGTGCCTGGAGTAGTAACAGTGTTAATTCACCCCTCCACTTT. It encodes CAWSSNSVNSPLHF.

The rearrangement uses TRBV18 and TRBJ2-5; 7 bases align to TRBD2. The junction had 8 bases not matched to a gene; V was cut back by 1 base and J by 0 bases. The V gene's germline CDR1 is KGHSH and CDR2 LQKENI. CDR3 length: 17 residues. As DNA, the CDR3 is TGTGCCAGCTCACCACGACTAGCAGGAAGATACCAAGAGACCCAGTACTTC. Amino acids: CASSPRLAGRYQETQYF.

Regarding this clone: The conserved phenylalanine or tryptophan is not found at the CDR3 terminus, so this likely reflects a read error. J is TRBJ2-7 and V is TRBV4-1; 7 bases map to TRBD2. The CDR3 is made up of 15 amino acids. V was pared by 1 base and J by 0 bases, with 3 bases of the junction left unmatched. Germline-derived CDR1 and CDR2 are MGHRA and YSYEKL. CDR3 nucleotide sequence: TGCGCCAGCAGCCAAGGAAGCGGGGCCTCCTACGAGCAGTACCTC. It yields the protein CASSQGSGASYEQYL.

CDR3 nucleotide sequence: TGTGCCAGCAGCCCCGTTTCCGCCGGAGGAGATACGCAGTATTTT. Its protein product is CASSPVSAGGDTQYF. The chain couples TRBV11-1 to TRBJ2-3; D is perhaps TRBD2 (5 bases). CDR3 length: 15 amino acids. Germline CDR1 and CDR2: SGHAT and FQDESV (reference sequence). V lost 5 bases, J lost 5 bases, and 17 bases lay in between.

The gene calls are TRBV11-3 and TRBJ2-1, with a tentative D call TRBD2 (7 bases). The CDR3 is 13 amino acids. CDR1 SGHNT and CDR2 YENEEA come from the germline V gene. Deletions cut 6 bases from V and 6 bases from J, with 12 bases between. CDR3 region: CASSLGGRNEQFF. CDR3 DNA sequence: TGTGCCAGCAGTTTGGGGGGGCGCAATGAGCAGTTCTTC. Full variable domain (remainder filled in from reference TRBV11-3 and TRBJ2-1): EAGVVQSPRYKIIEKKQPVAFWCNPISGHNTLYWYLQNLGQGPELLIRYENEEAVDDSQLPKDRFSAERLKGVDSTLKIQPAELGDSAVYLCASSLGGRNEQFFGPGTRLTVL.

In its sample, this clone was seen a few times. The chain links TRBV18 to TRBJ2-7, with a possible D match to TRBD1 (6 bases). This CDR3 is built from 14 residues. The V gene lost 0 bases and the J gene lost 3 bases, with 9 bases spanning the gap. CDR1 is KGHSH and CDR2 is LQKENI in the germline V gene. CDR3 region: CASSPPGQLYEQYF. The DNA for the CDR3 is TGTGCCAGCTCACCACCGGGACAACTCTACGAGCAGTACTTC.

A single count supports this clone. The genes are TRBV14 and TRBJ2-1; tentatively, D is TRBD2 (5 bases). The CDR3 has 14 residues. The germline V gene has CDR1 SGHDN and CDR2 FVKESK. The V gene lost 7 bases and the J gene lost 2 bases, with 12 bases spanning the gap. The CDR3 coding sequence is TGTGCCAGCAACGACGGGGTCACCTACAATGAGCAGTTCTTC. As protein: CASNDGVTYNEQFF.

The chain has TRBV5-4 and TRBJ2-1, with 11 nucleotides matching TRBD2. V lost 5 bases to trimming and J lost 2 bases; unmatched junction nucleotides: 3. The length of the CDR3 is 15 residues. CDR1 is SGHNT, CDR2 YYREEE, per germline (reference sequence). The CDR3 region is CASRYSGGAYNEQFF. For the CDR3, the DNA is TGTGCCAGCAGATATAGCGGGGGGGCCTACAATGAGCAGTTCTTC.

This chain connects TRBV30 to TRBJ1-5, with TRBD1 as a possible D gene (5 bases). This CDR3 spans 14 amino acids. CDR1 and CDR2 (germline): GTSNPN, SVGIG (reference sequence). V was cut by 4 bases and J by 1 base, with 11 bases left in between. For the CDR3, the DNA is TGTGCCTGGACCAAGGGGAACAGCAATCAGCCCCAGCATTTT. This gives the protein CAWTKGNSNQPQHF. Drawing the rest from reference TRBV30 and TRBJ1-5, the complete variable domain is SQTIHQWPATLVQPVGSPLSLECTVEGTSNPNLYWYRQAAGRGLQLLFYSVGIGQISSEVPQNLSASRPQDRQFILSSKKLLLSDSGFYLCAWTKGNSNQPQHFGDGTRLSIL.